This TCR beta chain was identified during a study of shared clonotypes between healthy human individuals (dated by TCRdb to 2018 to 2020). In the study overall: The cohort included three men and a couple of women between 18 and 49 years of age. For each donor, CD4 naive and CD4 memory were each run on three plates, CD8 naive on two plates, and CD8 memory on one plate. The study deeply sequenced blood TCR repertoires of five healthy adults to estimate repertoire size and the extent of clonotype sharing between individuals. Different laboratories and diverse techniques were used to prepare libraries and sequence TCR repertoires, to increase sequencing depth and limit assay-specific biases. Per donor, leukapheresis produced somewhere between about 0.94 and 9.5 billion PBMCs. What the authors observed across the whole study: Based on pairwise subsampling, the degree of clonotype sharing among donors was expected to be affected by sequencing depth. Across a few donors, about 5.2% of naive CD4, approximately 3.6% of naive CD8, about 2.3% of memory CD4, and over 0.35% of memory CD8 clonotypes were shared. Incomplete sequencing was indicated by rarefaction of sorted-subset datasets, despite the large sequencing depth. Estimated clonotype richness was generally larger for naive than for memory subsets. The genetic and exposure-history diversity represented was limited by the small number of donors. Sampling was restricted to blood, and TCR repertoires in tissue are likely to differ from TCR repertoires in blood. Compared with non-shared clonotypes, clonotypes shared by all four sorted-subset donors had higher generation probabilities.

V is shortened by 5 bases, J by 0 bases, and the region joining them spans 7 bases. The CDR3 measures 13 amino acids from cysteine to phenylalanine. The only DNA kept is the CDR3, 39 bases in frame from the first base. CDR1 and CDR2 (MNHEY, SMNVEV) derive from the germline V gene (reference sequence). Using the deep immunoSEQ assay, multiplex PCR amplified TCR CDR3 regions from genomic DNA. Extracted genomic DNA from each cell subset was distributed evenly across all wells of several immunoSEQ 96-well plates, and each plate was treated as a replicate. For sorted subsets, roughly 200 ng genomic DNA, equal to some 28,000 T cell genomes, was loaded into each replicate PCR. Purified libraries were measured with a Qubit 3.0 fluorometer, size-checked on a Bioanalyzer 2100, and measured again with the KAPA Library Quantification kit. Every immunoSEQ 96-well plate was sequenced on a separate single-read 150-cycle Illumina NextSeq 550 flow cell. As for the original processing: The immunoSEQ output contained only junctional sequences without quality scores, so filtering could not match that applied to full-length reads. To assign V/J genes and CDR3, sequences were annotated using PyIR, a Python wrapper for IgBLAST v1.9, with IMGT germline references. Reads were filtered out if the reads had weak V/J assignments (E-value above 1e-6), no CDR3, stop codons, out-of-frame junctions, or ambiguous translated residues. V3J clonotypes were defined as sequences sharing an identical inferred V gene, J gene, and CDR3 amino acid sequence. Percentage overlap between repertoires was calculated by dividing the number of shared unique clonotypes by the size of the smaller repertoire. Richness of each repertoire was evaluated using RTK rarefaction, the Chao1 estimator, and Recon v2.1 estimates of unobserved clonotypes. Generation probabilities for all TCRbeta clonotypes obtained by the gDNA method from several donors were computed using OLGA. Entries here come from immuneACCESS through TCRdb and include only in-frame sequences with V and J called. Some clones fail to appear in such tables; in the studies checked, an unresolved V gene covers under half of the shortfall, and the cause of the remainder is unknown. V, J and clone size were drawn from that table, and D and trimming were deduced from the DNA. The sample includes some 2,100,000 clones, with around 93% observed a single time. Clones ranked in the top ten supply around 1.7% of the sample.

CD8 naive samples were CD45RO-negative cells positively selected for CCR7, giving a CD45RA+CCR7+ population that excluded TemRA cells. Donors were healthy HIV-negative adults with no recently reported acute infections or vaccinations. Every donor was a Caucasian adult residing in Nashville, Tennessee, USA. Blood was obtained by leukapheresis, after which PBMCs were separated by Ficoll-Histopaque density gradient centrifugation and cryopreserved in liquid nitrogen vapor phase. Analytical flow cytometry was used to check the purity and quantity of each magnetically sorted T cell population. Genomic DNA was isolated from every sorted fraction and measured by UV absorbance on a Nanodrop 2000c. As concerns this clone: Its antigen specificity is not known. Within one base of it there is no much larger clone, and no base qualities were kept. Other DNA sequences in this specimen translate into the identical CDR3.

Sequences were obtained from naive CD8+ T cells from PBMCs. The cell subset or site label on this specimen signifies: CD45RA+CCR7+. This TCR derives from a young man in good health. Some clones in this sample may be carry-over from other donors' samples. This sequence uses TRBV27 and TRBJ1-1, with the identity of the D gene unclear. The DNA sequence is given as TGTGCCAGCAGTGTTGGCTTGAACACTGAAGCTTTCTTT. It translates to CASSVGLNTEAFF.